This TCR beta chain comes out of a study of Ad26.COV2.S vaccination and SARS-CoV-2 variants. Whole-study context: Donor was assigned to the Ad26.COV2.S arm of trial COV1001.

The treatment: around 19 received Ad26.COV2.S at low or high dose, single or two shots; a few received placebo; per-sample allocation not given. Vaccine and placebo recipients were sampled on day 63 after the first injection. The individual, an adult aged 18-55 years, was a donor in Boston. Findings and caveats of the study: The placebo group had lower spike-specific TCR breadth than the vaccine recipients did.

A word on this clone: Antigen specificity is unknown.

Using immunoSEQ multiplex PCR, the repertoire was profiled, and TCRdb retains in-frame clones only, with some absent. The data hold approximately 300,000 clones, with around four fifths observed a single time. The material sequenced was peripheral blood, taken in a trial of Ad26.COV2.S vaccine versus placebo. The TCR sequence derives from a person between 18 and 59 years old who received the Ad26.COV2.S COVID-19 vaccine or a placebo.

The CDR3: CASRAGGVVYGYTF. The CDR3 coding sequence is TGTGCCAGCAGAGCAGGGGGTGTCGTCTATGGCTACACCTTC. The chain employs TRBV27 and TRBJ1-2; 7 bases are a match to TRBD1. Germline CDR1 is MNHEY and CDR2 is SMNVEV (reference sequence). Trimming at V came to 6 bases and at J to 4 bases, leaving 8 bases not matched to a gene. The CDR3 length is 14 residues.